The entry below describes one TCR beta chain. Its antigen remains unknown. These data belong to a study of shared clonotypes between healthy human individuals. Study-level information: Three CD4 naive, three CD4 memory, two CD8 naive and one CD8 memory plate were used per donor.

General study results and limits: Naive CD4 clonotypes overlapped across a handful of donors at roughly 5.1%. Sampling was confined to blood; repertoires within tissues likely differ.

The germline V gene has CDR1 LNHDA and CDR2 SQIVND (reference sequence). V gave up 7 bases and J gave up 7 bases, with 13 bases separating them. The length of the CDR3 is 13 residues. Some clones are missing from TCRdb's copy, which holds only in-frame ones; the method was immunoSEQ multiplex PCR. The sample records under 1,100,000 clones, about three quarters being singletons. The receptor comes from a man between 18 and 29 years old in good health. Sequencing was done on a sample of memory CD4+ T cells sorted from blood. Noted subset: CD45RA-negative fraction. The V and J genes are TRBV19 and TRBJ1-4; no clear D. The CDR3 nucleotides are TGTGCCAGTAAAAATGCTCCGAGTGAAAAACTGTTTTTT. Its protein product is CASKNAPSEKLFF.